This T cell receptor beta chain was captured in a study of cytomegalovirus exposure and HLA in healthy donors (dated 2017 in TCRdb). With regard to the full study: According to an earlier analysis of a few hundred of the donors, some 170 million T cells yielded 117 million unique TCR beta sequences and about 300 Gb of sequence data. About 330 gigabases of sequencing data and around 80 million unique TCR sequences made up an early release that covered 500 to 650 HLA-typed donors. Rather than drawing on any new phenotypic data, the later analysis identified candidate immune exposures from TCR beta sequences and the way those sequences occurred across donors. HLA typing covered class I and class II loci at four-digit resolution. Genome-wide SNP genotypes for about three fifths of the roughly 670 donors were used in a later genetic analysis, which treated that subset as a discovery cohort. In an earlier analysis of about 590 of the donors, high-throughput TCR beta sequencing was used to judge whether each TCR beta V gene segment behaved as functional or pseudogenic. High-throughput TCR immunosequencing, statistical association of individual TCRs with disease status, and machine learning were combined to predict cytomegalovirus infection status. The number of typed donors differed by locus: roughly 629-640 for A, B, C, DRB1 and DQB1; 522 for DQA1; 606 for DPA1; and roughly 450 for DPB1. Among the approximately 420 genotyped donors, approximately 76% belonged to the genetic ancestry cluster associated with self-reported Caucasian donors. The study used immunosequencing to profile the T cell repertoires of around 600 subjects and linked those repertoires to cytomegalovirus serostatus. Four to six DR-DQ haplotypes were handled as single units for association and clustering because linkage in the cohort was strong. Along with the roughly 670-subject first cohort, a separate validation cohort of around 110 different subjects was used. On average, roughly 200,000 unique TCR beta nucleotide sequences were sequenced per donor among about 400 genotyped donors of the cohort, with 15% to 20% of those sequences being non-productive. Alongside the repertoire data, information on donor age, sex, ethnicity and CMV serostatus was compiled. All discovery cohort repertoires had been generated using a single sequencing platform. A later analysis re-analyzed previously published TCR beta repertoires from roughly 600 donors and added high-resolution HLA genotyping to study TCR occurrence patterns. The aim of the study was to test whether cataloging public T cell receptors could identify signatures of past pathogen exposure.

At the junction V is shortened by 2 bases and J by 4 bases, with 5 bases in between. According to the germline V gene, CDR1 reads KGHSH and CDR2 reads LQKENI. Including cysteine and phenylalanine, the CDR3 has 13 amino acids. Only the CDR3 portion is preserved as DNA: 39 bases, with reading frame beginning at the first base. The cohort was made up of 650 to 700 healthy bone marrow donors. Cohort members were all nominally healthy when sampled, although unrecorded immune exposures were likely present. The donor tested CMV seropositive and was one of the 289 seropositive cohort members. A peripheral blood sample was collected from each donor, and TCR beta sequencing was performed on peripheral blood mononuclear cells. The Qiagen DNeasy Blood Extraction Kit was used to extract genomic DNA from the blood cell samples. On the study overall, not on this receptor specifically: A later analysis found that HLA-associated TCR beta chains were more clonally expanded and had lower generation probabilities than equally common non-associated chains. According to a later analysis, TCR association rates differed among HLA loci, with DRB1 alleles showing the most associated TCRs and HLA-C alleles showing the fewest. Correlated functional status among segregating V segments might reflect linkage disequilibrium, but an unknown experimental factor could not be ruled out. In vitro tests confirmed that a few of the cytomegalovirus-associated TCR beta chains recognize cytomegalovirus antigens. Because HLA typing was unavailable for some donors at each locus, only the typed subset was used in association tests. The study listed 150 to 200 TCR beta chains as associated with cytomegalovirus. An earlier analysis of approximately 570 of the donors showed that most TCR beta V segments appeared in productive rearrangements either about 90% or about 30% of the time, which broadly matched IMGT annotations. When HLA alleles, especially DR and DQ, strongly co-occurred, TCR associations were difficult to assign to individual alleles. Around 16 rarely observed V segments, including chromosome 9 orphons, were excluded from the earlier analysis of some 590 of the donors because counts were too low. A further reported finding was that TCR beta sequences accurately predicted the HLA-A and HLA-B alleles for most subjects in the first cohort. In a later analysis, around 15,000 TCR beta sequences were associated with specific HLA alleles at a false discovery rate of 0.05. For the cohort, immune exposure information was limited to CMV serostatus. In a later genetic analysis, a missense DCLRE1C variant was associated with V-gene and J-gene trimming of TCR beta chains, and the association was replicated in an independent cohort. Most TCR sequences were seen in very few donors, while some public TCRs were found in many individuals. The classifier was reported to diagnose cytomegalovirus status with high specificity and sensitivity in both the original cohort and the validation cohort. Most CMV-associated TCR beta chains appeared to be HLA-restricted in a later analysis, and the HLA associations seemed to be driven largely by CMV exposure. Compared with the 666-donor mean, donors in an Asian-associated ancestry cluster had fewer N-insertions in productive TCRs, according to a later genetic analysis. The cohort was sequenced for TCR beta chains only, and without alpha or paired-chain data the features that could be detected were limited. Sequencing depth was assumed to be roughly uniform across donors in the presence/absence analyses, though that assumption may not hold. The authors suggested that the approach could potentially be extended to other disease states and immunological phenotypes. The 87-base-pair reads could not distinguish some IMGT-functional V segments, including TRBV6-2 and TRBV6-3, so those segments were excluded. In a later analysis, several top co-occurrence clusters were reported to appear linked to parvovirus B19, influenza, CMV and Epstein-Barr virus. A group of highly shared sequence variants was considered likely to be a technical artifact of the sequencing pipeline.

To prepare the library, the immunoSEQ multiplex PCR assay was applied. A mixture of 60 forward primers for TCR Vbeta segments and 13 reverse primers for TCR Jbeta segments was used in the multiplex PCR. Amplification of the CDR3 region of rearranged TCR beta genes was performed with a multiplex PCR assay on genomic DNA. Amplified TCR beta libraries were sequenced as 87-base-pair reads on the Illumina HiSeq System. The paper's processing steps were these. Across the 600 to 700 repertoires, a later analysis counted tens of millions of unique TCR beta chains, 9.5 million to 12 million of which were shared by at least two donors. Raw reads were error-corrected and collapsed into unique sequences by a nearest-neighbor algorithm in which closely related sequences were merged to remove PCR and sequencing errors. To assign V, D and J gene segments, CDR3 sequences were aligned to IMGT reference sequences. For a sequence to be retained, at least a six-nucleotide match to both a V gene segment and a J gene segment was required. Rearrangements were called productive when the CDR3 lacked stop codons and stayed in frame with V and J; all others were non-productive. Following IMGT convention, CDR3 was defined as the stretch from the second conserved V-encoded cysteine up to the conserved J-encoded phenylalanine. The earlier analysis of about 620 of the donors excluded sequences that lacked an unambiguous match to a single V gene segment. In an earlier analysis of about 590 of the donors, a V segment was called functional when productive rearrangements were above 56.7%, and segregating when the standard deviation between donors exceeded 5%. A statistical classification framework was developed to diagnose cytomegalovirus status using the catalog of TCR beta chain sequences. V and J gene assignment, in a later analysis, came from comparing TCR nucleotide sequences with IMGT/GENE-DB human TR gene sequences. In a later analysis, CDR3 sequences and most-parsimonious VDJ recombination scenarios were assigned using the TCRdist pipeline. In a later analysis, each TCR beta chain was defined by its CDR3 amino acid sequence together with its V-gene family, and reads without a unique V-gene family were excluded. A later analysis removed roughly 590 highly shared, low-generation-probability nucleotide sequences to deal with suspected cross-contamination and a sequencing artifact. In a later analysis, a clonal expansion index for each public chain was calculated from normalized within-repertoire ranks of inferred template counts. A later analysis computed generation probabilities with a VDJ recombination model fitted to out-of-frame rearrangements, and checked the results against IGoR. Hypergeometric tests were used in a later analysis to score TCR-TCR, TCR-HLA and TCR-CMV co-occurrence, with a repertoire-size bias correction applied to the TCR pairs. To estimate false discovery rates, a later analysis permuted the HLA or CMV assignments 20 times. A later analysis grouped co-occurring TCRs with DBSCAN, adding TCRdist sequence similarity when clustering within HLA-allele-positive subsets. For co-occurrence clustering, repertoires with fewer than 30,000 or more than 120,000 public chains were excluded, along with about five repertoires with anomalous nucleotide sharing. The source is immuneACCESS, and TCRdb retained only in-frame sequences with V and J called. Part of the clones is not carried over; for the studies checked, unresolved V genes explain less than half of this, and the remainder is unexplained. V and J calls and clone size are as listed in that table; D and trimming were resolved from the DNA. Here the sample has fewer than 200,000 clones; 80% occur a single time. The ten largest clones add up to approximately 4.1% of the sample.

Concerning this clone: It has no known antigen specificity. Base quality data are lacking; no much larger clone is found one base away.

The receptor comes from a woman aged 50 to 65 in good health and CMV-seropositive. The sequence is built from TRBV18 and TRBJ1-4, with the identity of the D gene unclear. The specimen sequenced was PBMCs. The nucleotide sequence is TGTGCCAGCTCACCAGAGGGTAATGAAAAACTGTTTTTT. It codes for CASSPEGNEKLFF. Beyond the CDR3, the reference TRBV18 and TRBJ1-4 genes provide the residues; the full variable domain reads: NAGVMQNPRHLVRRRGQEARLRCSPMKGHSHVYWYRQLPEEGLKFMVYLQKENIIDESGMPKERFSAEFPKEGPSILRIQQVVRGDSAAYFCASSPEGNEKLFFGSGTQLSVL.